The clone carrying this T cell receptor beta chain was observed a few times. The antigen is unknown. Alongside a J-beta primer mix, a sample-barcoded 5' primer served in a second PCR lasting about 6 to 12 cycles. TCRdb recomputed calls from the 5' RACE reads with MiXCR, one row per CDR3 protein. Here the sample spans 600,000 or so distinct CDR3 sequences, 21% being singletons. This record belongs to a study of blood T cells in healthy people across ages. Whole-study findings and limits: No conclusive comparison of naive versus antigen-experienced cells was possible with unsorted PBMCs.

The sequenced sample consisted of blood. The sequence derives from an older man in good health.

This CDR3 is CASRQTSGRTDTGELFF. CDR3 nucleotides: TGCGCCAGCAGACAGACTAGCGGGAGGACTGACACCGGGGAGCTGTTTTTT. V usage is TRBV5-1 and J usage is TRBJ2-2, with 13 positions matching TRBD2. The CDR3 extends over 17 amino acids. With 5 bases clipped from V and 3 bases from J, the junction kept 7 bases outside the gene matches. Per the germline V gene, CDR1 is SGHRS and CDR2 is YFSETQ.